These T cell receptor beta chains were read from a single sample in a study of Graves' ophthalmopathy and Graves' hyperthyroidism. TCRdb redid the calling of the multiplex PCR reads with MiXCR, one entry per CDR3 protein. Of 150,000 to 200,000 distinct CDR3 sequences listed, approximately 40% are singletons. The sequencing input was peripheral blood. Receptor source: a man aged 25 to 40 with Graves' ophthalmopathy. CDR3s include the opening cysteine and the closing phenylalanine or tryptophan. A D gene is named only where the DNA matches it firmly. Where a row states a size, it is once, few, many or the class of an expanded clone; other rows omit it.

clone_size,j_call,d_call,v_call,cdr3_aa,cdr3_nt
NA,TRBJ1-1,TRBD1,TRBV4-2,CASSQDTIQGSTEAFF,TGTGCCAGCAGCCAAGATACTATACAGGGGAGCACTGAAGCTTTCTTT
many,TRBJ1-1,NA,TRBV2,CASTQGENTEAFF,TGTGCCAGCACTCAGGGAGAGAACACTGAAGCTTTCTTT
NA,TRBJ2-7,NA,TRBV6-1,CASSDYGYEQYF,TGTGCCAGCAGTGATTACGGGTACGAGCAGTACTTC
many,TRBJ2-7,NA,TRBV11-2,CASSLDRVGINEQYF,TGTGCCAGCAGCTTAGATCGGGTAGGGATCAACGAGCAGTACTTC
many,TRBJ2-7,NA,TRBV6-5,CASSSNARQTRFYEQYF,TGTGCCAGCAGTTCTAACGCACGACAGACAAGGTTCTACGAGCAGTACTTC
NA,TRBJ2-7,NA,TRBV6-2/TRBV6-3,CASSYSRRVDEQYF,TGTGCCAGCAGTTACTCGAGACGGGTGGACGAGCAGTACTTC
NA,TRBJ1-5,NA,TRBV15,CATSRAHGQPQHF,TGTGCCACCAGCAGGGCACATGGGCAGCCCCAGCATTTT
many,TRBJ2-7,NA,TRBV6-2/TRBV6-3,CASSRTPGHLYEQYF,TGTGCCAGCAGCCGAACACCGGGACACCTATACGAGCAGTACTTC
many,TRBJ2-7,TRBD2,TRBV12-3/TRBV12-4,CASSPTSGRYYEQYF,TGTGCCAGCAGTCCGACTAGCGGGAGGTACTACGAGCAGTACTTC
many,TRBJ2-4,NA,TRBV12-3/TRBV12-4,CASNRRSDGLSIQYF,TGTGCCAGCAACAGACGGTCCGACGGTTTGAGCATTCAGTACTTC
NA,TRBJ1-1,TRBD1,TRBV6-5,CASSYSSDRGRETEAFF,TGTGCCAGCAGTTACTCGAGCGACAGGGGGCGGGAAACTGAAGCTTTCTTT
NA,TRBJ2-5,NA,TRBV7-2,CASSLVTGQETQYF,TGTGCCAGCAGCTTAGTGACTGGTCAAGAGACCCAGTACTTC
many,TRBJ2-5,TRBD1,TRBV6-2/TRBV6-3,CASSSPRQGAETQYF,TGTGCCAGCAGTTCCCCTCGACAGGGGGCGGAGACCCAGTACTTC
NA,TRBJ2-5,TRBD2,TRBV20-1,CSARGGTSGETQYF,TGCAGTGCTAGAGGAGGGACTAGCGGGGAGACCCAGTACTTC
NA,TRBJ1-1,NA,TRBV6-5,CASSWGEGVNTEAFF,TGTGCCAGCAGTTGGGGCGAAGGTGTTAACACTGAAGCTTTCTTT
NA,TRBJ2-6,NA,TRBV6-1,CASSGGPGANVLTF,TGTGCCAGCAGCGGAGGGCCTGGGGCCAACGTCCTGACTTTC
many,TRBJ1-1,TRBD1,TRBV11-2,CASSYRTGMNTEAFF,TGTGCCAGCAGCTACAGGACAGGGATGAACACTGAAGCTTTCTTT
many,TRBJ2-4,NA,TRBV28,CASSFGRIIAKNIQYF,TGTGCCAGCAGTTTTGGACGGATAATAGCCAAAAACATTCAGTACTTC
NA,TRBJ1-2,TRBD1,TRBV6-1,CASSTSRDRGRGYTF,TGTGCCAGCAGTACGTCCCGGGACAGGGGAAGAGGCTACACCTTC
NA,TRBJ2-5,NA,TRBV28,CASSLSGPGEETQYF,TGTGCCAGCAGTCTCTCCGGACCAGGGGAAGAGACCCAGTACTTC
NA,TRBJ2-7,NA,TRBV9,CASSVDVLAYEQYF,TGTGCCAGCAGCGTAGATGTACTAGCTTACGAGCAGTACTTC
many,TRBJ2-7,NA,TRBV20-1,CSASYRENEQYF,TGCAGTGCCTCGTACAGGGAAAACGAGCAGTACTTC
many,TRBJ2-7,NA,TRBV7-2,CASTLAGYRQYF,TGTGCCAGCACCCTTGCGGGCTACAGGCAGTACTTC
many,TRBJ1-2,NA,TRBV29-1,CSVVMEGYGYTF,TGCAGCGTTGTTATGGAGGGCTATGGCTACACCTTC
many,TRBJ2-2,NA,TRBV19,CASSISQRYYTGELFF,TGTGCCAGTAGTATATCCCAGCGATACTACACCGGGGAGCTGTTTTTT
once,TRBJ2-7,TRBD1,TRBV28,CASSLNTGEDYEQYF,TGTGCCAGCAGTTTAAACACAGGGGAAGACTACGAGCAGTACTTC
NA,TRBJ2-5,NA,TRBV6-2/TRBV6-3,CASNLNYQETQYF,TGTGCCAGCAACTTGAATTACCAAGAGACCCAGTACTTC
many,TRBJ1-5,TRBD1,TRBV18,CASSPLQGTQPQHF,TGTGCCAGCTCACCTTTACAGGGGACCCAGCCCCAGCATTTT
many,TRBJ2-7,NA,TRBV6-5,CASSYGQSSYEQYF,TGTGCCAGCAGTTACGGACAGAGCTCCTACGAGCAGTACTTC
many,TRBJ1-1,NA,TRBV6-1,CASHDSFGGAFF,TGTGCCAGTCATGACAGTTTTGGGGGAGCTTTCTTT
many,TRBJ2-7,NA,TRBV5-4,CASSLVREDRLGEQQYF,TGTGCCAGCAGCTTGGTTAGGGAGGACCGACTCGGAGAGCAGCAGTACTTC
many,TRBJ2-5,NA,TRBV20-1,CSADTSPETQYF,TGCAGTGCGGATACTAGCCCAGAGACCCAGTACTTC
NA,TRBJ2-7,NA,TRBV6-1,CASSEREFNEQYF,TGTGCCAGCAGTGAAAGGGAATTCAACGAGCAGTACTTC